This entry lists 4 T cell receptor beta chains sequenced from one sample in a study of T cell responses to AZD1222 COVID-19 vaccine. Repertoires were generated with immunoSEQ multiplex PCR, while TCRdb's copy carries only in-frame clones and drops some. The sample contains about 130,000 clones, 92% of which appear only once. The specimen was peripheral blood, collected on day 0 of AZD1222 vaccination. The receptors derive from an adult in good health.

The rearrangement joins TRBV18 to TRBJ1-5, with TRBD1 matching over 9 bases. J was trimmed by 2 bases and V by 3 bases; bases with no gene match: 2. The CDR3 is 15 amino acids. CDR1 is KGHSH and CDR2 is LQKENI in the germline V gene. The CDR3 region is CASSPGQGGNQPQHF. In DNA, the CDR3 is TGTGCCAGCTCACCGGGACAGGGAGGCAATCAGCCCCAGCATTTT.

This sequence joins TRBV25-1 and TRBJ2-2; D unclear. Looked up from germline, CDR1 is MGHDK and CDR2 is SYGVNS. The CDR3 has 13 amino acids. V lost 10 bases and J 1 base, leaving 10 bases between the germline ends. The CDR3 DNA is TGTGCCACTCACGACGAGAACACCGGGGAGCTGTTTTTT. It translates to CATHDENTGELFF.

The chain has TRBV10-3 and TRBJ1-2, with unresolved D. Trimming pared 2 bases from V and 1 base from J, leaving 5 bases between. Germline CDR1 ENHRY, CDR2 SYGVKD. The CDR3 has 13 amino acids. CDR3 in amino acids: CAISEDGNYGYTF. As DNA, the CDR3 is TGTGCCATCAGTGAGGACGGTAACTATGGCTACACCTTC.

The chain carries TRBV13 and TRBJ2-7; TRBD2 matches 7 bases. Germline V gives CDR1 PRHDT, CDR2 FYEKMQ (reference sequence). The CDR3 runs to 14 residues. Losses at the gene ends were 3 bases for V and 6 bases for J; bases not matched to a gene: 8. CDR3 amino acids: CASSFPSGGPEQYF. The CDR3 DNA reads as TGTGCCAGCAGCTTCCCTAGCGGAGGCCCCGAGCAGTACTTC.